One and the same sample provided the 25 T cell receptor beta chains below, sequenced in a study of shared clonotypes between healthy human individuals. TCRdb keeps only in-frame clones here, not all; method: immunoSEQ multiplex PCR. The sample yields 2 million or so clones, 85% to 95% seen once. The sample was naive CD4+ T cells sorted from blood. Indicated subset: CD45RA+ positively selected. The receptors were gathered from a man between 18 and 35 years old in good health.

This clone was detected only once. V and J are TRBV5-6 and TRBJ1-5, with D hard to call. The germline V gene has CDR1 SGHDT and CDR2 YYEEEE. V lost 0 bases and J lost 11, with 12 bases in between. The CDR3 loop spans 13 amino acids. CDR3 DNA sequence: TGTGCCAGCAGCTTGGGCCGTGCTGGGGCCCAGCATTTT. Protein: CASSLGRAGAQHF.

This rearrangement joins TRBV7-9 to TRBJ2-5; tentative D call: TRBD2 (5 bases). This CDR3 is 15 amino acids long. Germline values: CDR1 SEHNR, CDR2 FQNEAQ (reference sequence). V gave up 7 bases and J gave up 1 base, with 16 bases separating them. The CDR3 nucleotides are TGTGCCAGCATCCGAGATAGGACTTTCCAAGAGACCCAGTACTTC. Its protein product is CASIRDRTFQETQYF.

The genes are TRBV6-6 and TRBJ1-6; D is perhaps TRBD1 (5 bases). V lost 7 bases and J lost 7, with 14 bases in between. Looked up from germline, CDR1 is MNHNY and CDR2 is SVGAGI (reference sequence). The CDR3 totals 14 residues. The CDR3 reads CASTQGLDNSPLHF. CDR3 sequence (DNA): TGTGCCAGCACCCAGGGTCTTGACAATTCACCCCTCCACTTT.

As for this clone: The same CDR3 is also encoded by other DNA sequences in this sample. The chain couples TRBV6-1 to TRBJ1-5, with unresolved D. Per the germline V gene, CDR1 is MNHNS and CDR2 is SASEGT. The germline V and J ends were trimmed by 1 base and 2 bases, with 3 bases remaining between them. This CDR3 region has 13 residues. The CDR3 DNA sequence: TGTGCCAGCAGTGAAGTCGGCAATCAGCCCCAGCATTTT. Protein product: CASSEVGNQPQHF.

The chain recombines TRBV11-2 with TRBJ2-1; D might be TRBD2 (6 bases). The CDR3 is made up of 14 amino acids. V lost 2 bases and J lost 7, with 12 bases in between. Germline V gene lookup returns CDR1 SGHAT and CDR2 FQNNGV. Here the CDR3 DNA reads TGTGCCAGCAGCTTAACTAAGCGGGTTAATGAGCAGTTCTTC. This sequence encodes CASSLTKRVNEQFF.

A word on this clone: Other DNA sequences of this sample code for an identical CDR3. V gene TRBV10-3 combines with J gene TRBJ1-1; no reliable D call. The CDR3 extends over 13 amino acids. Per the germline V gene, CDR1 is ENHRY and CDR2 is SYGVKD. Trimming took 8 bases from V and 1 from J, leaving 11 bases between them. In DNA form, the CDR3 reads TGTGCCATCTCTGAGACACAGAACACTGAAGCTTTCTTT. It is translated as CAISETQNTEAFF.

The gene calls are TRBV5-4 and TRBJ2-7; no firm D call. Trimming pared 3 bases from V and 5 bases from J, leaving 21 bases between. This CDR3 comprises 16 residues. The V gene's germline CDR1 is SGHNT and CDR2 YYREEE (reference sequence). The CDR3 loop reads CASSYPSGKSTDEQYF. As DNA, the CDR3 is TGTGCCAGCAGCTACCCAAGTGGGAAGTCGACCGACGAGCAGTACTTC.

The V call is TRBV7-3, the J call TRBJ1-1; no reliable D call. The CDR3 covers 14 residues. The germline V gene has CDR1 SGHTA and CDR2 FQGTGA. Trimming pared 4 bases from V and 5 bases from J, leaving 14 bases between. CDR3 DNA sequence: TGTGCCAGCAGCTCCAACGTCGACAAGACTGAAGCTTTCTTT. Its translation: CASSSNVDKTEAFF.

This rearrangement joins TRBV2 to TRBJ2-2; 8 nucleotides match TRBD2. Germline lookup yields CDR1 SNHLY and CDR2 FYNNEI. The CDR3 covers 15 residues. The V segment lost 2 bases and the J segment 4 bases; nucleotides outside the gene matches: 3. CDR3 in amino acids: CASSETLAGTGELFF. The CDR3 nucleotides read TGTGCCAGCAGTGAAACCCTAGCGGGCACCGGGGAGCTGTTTTTT.

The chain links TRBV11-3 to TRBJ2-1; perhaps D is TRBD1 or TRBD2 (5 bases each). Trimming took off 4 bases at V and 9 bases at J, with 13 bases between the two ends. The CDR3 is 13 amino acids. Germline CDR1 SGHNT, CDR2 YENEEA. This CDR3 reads CASSSLQGAEQFF. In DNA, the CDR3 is TGTGCCAGCAGCTCGTTGCAGGGAGCTGAGCAGTTCTTC.

The CDR3 is CASSLTGQSGSEQYF. The CDR3 DNA is TGTGCCAGCAGCTTGACTGGACAGTCTGGGTCCGAGCAGTACTTC. The rearrangement uses TRBV5-6 and TRBJ2-7, with D tentatively TRBD1 (6 bases). The V gene lost 1 base and the J gene lost 6 bases, with 17 bases spanning the gap. The CDR3 contains 15 residues. CDR1 and CDR2 from the germline V gene are SGHDT and YYEEEE.

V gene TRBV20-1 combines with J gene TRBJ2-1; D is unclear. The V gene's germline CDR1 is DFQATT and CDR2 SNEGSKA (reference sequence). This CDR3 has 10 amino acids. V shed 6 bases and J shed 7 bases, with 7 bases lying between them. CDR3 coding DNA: TGCAGTGCCCTCCAGAATGAGCAGTTCTTC. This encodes CSALQNEQFF.

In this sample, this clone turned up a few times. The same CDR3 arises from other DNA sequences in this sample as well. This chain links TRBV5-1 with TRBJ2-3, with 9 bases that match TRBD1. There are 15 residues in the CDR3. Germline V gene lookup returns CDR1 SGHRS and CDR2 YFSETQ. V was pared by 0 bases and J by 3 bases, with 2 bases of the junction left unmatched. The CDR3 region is CASSLDRGLTDTQYF. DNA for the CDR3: TGCGCCAGCAGCTTGGACAGGGGGCTAACAGATACGCAGTATTTT.

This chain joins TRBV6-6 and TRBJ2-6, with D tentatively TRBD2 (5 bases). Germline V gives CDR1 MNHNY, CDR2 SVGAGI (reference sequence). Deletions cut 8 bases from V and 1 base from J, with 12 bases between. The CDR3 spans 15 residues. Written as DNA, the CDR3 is TGTGCCAGCGATGGAGGAACTTCTGGGGCCAACGTCCTGACTTTC. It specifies CASDGGTSGANVLTF.

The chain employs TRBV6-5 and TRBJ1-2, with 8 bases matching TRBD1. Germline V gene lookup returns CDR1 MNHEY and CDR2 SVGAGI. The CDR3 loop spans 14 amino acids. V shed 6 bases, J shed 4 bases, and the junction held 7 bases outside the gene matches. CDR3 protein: CASRVQGGGYGYTF. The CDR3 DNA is TGTGCCAGCAGGGTACAGGGGGGCGGCTATGGCTACACCTTC.

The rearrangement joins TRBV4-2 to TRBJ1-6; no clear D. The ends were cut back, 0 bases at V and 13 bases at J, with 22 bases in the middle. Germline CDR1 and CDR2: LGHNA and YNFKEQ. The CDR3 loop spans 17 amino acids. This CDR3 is CASSQESSPGIGSPLHF. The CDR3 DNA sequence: TGTGCCAGCAGCCAAGAATCCTCCCCGGGGATCGGATCGCCCCTCCACTTT.

The CDR3 nucleotides read TGTGCCAGCAGCCTGGGGACTGGGACATCCCTCCACTTT. Residues: CASSLGTGTSLHF. V and J are TRBV7-9 and TRBJ1-6, with D tentatively TRBD1 (6 bases). Germline CDR1 and CDR2: SEHNR and FQNEAQ (reference sequence). The CDR3 contains 13 residues. Trimming stripped 5 bases from V and 14 bases from J, with 16 bases between.

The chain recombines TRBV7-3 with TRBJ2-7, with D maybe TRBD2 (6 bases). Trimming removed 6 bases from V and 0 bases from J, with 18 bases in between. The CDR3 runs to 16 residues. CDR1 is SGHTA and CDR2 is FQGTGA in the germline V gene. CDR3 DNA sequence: TGTGCCAGCAGTTACTATGGGACTGCTAGCTCCTACGAGCAGTACTTC. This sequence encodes CASSYYGTASSYEQYF.

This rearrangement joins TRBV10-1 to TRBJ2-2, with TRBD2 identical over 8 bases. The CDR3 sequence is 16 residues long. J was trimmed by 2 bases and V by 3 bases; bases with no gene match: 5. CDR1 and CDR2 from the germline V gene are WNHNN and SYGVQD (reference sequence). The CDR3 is CASSDSSGANTGELFF. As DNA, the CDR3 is TGCGCCAGCAGTGACAGTAGCGGGGCAAACACCGGGGAGCTGTTTTTT.

In DNA, the CDR3 is TGTGCCAGCTCACTGCGGAATGGCTACACCTTC. Its protein product is CASSLRNGYTF. This sequence joins TRBV18 and TRBJ1-2, with no clear D. The CDR3 has 11 amino acids. The V gene lost 4 bases and the J gene lost 6 bases, with 6 bases spanning the gap. Per the germline V gene, CDR1 is KGHSH and CDR2 is LQKENI. Full variable domain (missing parts from reference TRBV18 and TRBJ1-2): NAGVMQNPRHLVRRRGQEARLRCSPMKGHSHVYWYRQLPEEGLKFMVYLQKENIIDESGMPKERFSAEFPKEGPSILRIQQVVRGDSAAYFCASSLRNGYTFGSGTRLTVV.

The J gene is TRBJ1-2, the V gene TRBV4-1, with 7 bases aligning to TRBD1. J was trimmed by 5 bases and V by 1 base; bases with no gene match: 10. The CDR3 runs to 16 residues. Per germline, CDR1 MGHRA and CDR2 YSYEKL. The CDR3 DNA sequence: TGCGCCAGCAGCCAAGGAGTGGGACAGCAATTTTATGGCTACACCTTC. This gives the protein CASSQGVGQQFYGYTF.

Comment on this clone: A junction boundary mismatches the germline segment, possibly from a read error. In DNA, the CDR3 is TGTGCCAGCAGCTTATCCGGGACGGCCAATAACTATGGCTACACCTTC. Encoded protein: CASSLSGTANNYGYTF. J is TRBJ1-2 and V is TRBV28; D is perhaps TRBD1 (5 bases). Per germline, CDR1 MDHEN and CDR2 SYDVKM. This CDR3 has 16 amino acids.

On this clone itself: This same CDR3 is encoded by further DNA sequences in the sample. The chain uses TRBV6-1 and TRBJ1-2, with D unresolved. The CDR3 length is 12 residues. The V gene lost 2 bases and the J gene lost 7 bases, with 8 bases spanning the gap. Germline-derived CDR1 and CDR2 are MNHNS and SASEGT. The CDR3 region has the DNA TGTGCCAGCAGTGAATCGGGTAGTGGCTACACCTTC. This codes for CASSESGSGYTF.

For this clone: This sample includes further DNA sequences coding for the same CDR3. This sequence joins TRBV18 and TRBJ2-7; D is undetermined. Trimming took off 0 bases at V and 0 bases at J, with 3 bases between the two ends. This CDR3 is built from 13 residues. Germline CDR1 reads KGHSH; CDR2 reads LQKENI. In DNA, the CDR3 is TGTGCCAGCTCACCACCGGCCTCCTACGAGCAGTACTTC. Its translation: CASSPPASYEQYF.

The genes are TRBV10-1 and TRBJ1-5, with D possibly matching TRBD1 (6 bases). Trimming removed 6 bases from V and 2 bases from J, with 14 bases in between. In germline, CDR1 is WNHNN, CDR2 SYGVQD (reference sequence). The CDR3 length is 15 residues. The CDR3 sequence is CASRTPGEGNQPQHF. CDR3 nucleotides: TGCGCCAGCAGGACCCCAGGGGAAGGCAATCAGCCCCAGCATTTT.